A single sample is the source of the 16 T cell receptor beta chains below, sequenced in a study of T cells in Graves' hyperthyroidism and ophthalmopathy. Amplification of TCR beta CDR3 regions used RNA as the template. A first-round RT-PCR of the TCR CDR3 used the HTBI primer set. One entry per CDR3 protein, called by TCRdb with MiXCR from the multiplex PCR reads. The sample records approximately 25,000 distinct CDR3 sequences, roughly 45% being singletons. Sequenced input: blood. These receptors came from a woman in her twenties or thirties with Graves' hyperthyroidism.

Judged by abundance, this clonotype is medium-sized. The chain couples TRBV29-1 to TRBJ2-7, with TRBD1 identical over 9 bases. CDR3 length: 16 residues. Germline trimming cut 3 bases from V and 2 bases from J; bases unmatched to any gene: 11. Germline V gene data show CDR1 as SQVTM and CDR2 as ANQGSEA. This CDR3 is CSVDRSGQGSAYEQYF. As DNA, the CDR3 is TGCAGCGTTGATCGGAGTGGACAGGGGTCGGCCTACGAGCAGTACTTC.

By sample share, this clonotype is medium-sized. This chain connects TRBV19 to TRBJ1-6; D is uncertain. The CDR3 runs 12 residues. In germline, CDR1 is LNHDA, CDR2 SQIVND (reference sequence). V was pared by 7 bases and J by 9 bases, with 10 bases between. CDR3 amino acids: CASTDRGSPLHF. DNA for the CDR3: TGTGCCAGTACCGACCGTGGTTCACCCCTCCACTTT.

About this clonotype: The junction does not match germline at one end; this may be a read error. The chain uses TRBV11-2 and TRBJ2-1; no clear D. This CDR3 has 14 amino acids. The germline CDR1 and CDR2 sequences are SGHAT and FQNNGV. The CDR3 is CASSLWRSNNERFF. Written as DNA, the CDR3 is TGTGCCAGCAGCTTATGGCGGTCCAACAATGAGCGGTTCTTC.

Points on this clonotype: Mismatch with germline at one junction end may stem from a read error. V gene TRBV11-2 combines with J gene TRBJ2-5, with D perhaps being TRBD1 or TRBD2 (5 bases each). The CDR3 runs to 14 residues. CDR1 and CDR2 from the germline V gene are SGHAT and FQNNGV. This CDR3 reads CASSLVGAEETQYF. In DNA form, the CDR3 reads TGTGCCAGCAGCTTAGTAGGGGCGGAGGAGACTCAGTACTTC.

This clonotype was picked up many times. The chain has TRBV5-6 and TRBJ1-1; TRBD1 is a possible D gene (6 bases). Germline lookup yields CDR1 SGHDT and CDR2 YYEEEE. Trimming removed 5 bases at V and 3 bases at J, with 14 bases between. The CDR3 spans 14 residues. The CDR3 sequence: CASRWGAGYTEAFF. CDR3 nucleotides: TGTGCCAGCAGGTGGGGGGCCGGGTACACTGAAGCTTTCTTT.

V is TRBV6-6 and J is TRBJ2-5; perhaps TRBD2 as D (5 bases). The CDR3 is made up of 14 amino acids. V lost 6 bases and J lost 3, with 14 bases in between. From germline, CDR1 is MNHNY and CDR2 SVGAGI (reference sequence). In DNA form, the CDR3 reads TGTGCCAGCAGCCAATCCCTAGCAGAAGAGACCCAGTACTTC. Amino acids: CASSQSLAEETQYF.

The chain carries TRBV2 and TRBJ2-3; 8 bases map to TRBD1. This CDR3 comprises 13 residues. Germline loops: CDR1 SNHLY, CDR2 FYNNEI. With 10 bases clipped from V and 4 bases from J, the junction kept 7 bases outside the gene matches. The CDR3 sequence: CAKGQERADTQYF. CDR3 DNA sequence: TGTGCCAAGGGACAGGAGAGGGCAGATACGCAGTATTTT.

This clonotype was recorded at least ten times. CDR3 nucleotide sequence: TGCAGTGCCGCGGGTGGGGAAGGCACAGATACGCAGTATTTT. It codes for CSAAGGEGTDTQYF. The chain carries TRBV20-1 and TRBJ2-3; possible D gene TRBD2, 5 bases. The CDR3 runs to 14 residues. Per the germline V gene, CDR1 is DFQATT and CDR2 is SNEGSKA (reference sequence). V lost 6 bases to trimming and J lost 1 base, with 14 bases between them.

This clonotype has a count of ten or more. V gene TRBV10-3 combines with J gene TRBJ2-5, with TRBD2 identical over 7 bases. Germline values: CDR1 ENHRY, CDR2 SYGVKD. The trim removed 4 bases at V and 3 bases at J, leaving 2 bases unmatched. The CDR3 totals 13 residues. CDR3 sequence (DNA): TGTGCCATCAGTGGGGGGGGGGAAGAGACCCAGTACTTC. Translated: CAISGGGEETQYF.

J is TRBJ2-5 and V is TRBV14; perhaps TRBD1 as D (5 bases). Germline V lookup: CDR1 SGHDN, CDR2 FVKESK. Trimming took off 4 bases at V and 5 bases at J, with 17 bases between the two ends. The CDR3 covers 15 residues. The CDR3 protein is CASSRTDNPGETQYF. Written as DNA, the CDR3 is TGTGCCAGCAGCCGCACCGATAACCCAGGGGAGACCCAGTACTTC.

In this sample, this clonotype is medium-sized. The chain combines TRBV10-1 with TRBJ2-1; TRBD2 agrees at 8 bases. The CDR3 contains 14 residues. V trimming: 6 bases; J trimming: 7 bases; junction bases outside the gene matches: 8. CDR1 and CDR2 (germline): WNHNN, SYGVQD (reference sequence). The DNA of the CDR3 is TGCGCCAGCAGAGCGGGAGAAGGAACAAATGAGCAGTTCTTC. This translates into CASRAGEGTNEQFF.

The chain joins TRBV7-8 to TRBJ1-6; TRBD1 is a possible D gene (5 bases). The germline V gene has CDR1 SGHVS and CDR2 FQNEAQ. This CDR3 is 13 amino acids long. Trimming removed 5 bases at V and 4 bases at J, with 6 bases between. The CDR3 bases are TGTGCCAGCAGCCAGGGTTATAATTCACCCCTCCACTTT. It translates to CASSQGYNSPLHF.

This clonotype came up once. V usage is TRBV7-2 and J usage is TRBJ2-2; 7 nucleotides align to TRBD2. The CDR3 runs 15 residues. Looked up from germline, CDR1 is SGHTA and CDR2 is FQGNSA. V shed 6 bases, J shed 0 bases, and the junction held 4 bases outside the gene matches. CDR3: CASRSGLANTGELFF. CDR3 in DNA: TGTGCCAGCAGATCCGGACTAGCGAACACCGGGGAGCTGTTTTTT.

This clonotype counts as medium-sized. The rearrangement uses TRBV20-1 and TRBJ1-6; the D gene is possibly TRBD1 (5 bases). This CDR3 comprises 14 residues. V lost 0 bases and J lost 8, with 11 bases in between. Germline V CDR1 and CDR2: DFQATT, SNEGSKA (reference sequence). The chain's CDR3 is CSAREVRDHSPLHF. CDR3 DNA sequence: TGCAGTGCTAGAGAGGTCCGGGACCATTCACCCCTCCACTTT.

This clonotype has more than one count but fewer than ten. The rearrangement joins TRBV6-1 to TRBJ2-7, with D perhaps matching TRBD1 or TRBD2 (5 bases each). CDR3 length: 13 residues. The V end was cut by 4 bases, the J end by 0 bases, with 7 bases between. Germline V gene data show CDR1 as MNHNS and CDR2 as SASEGT. The CDR3 spells CASSAGHSYEQYF. CDR3 DNA sequence: TGTGCCAGCAGTGCGGGGCACTCCTACGAGCAGTACTTC.

The CDR3 sequence is CASSLGASSYEQYF. DNA for the CDR3: TGTGCCAGCAGTTTAGGAGCAAGCTCCTACGAGCAGTACTTC. The gene calls are TRBV12-3 or TRBV12-4 and TRBJ2-7; D not certain. V lost 1 base to trimming and J lost 0 bases, with 7 bases between them. The length of the CDR3 is 14 residues.